One sample yielded the 31 T cell receptor beta chains listed below, sequenced in a study of blood T cell repertoires in COVID-19. Repertoires were generated with immunoSEQ multiplex PCR, while TCRdb's copy carries only in-frame clones and drops some. This table holds 350,000 to 450,000 clones, 70% to 90% found once. Source material: peripheral blood. The receptor source for this set is a woman aged 60-75 years with COVID-19, enrolled during active disease.

The J gene is TRBJ2-5, the V gene TRBV29-1; D is unclear. The CDR3 totals 14 residues. Germline V lookup: CDR1 SQVTM, CDR2 ANQGSEA. The V end lost 7 bases, the J end lost 1 base, and 16 bases lay between the germline ends. This CDR3 reads CSGLSPNLQETQYF. DNA of the CDR3: TGCAGCGGATTAAGCCCTAACCTCCAAGAGACCCAGTACTTC.

The rearrangement joins TRBV28 to TRBJ1-5; 11 bases align to TRBD1. The germline CDR1 and CDR2 sequences are MDHEN and SYDVKM. This CDR3 region has 16 residues. V shed 7 bases, J shed 7 bases, and the junction held 12 bases outside the gene matches. As DNA, the CDR3 is TGTGCCAGCATCACCCGGGACAGGGGGAGTAGGCAGCCCCAGCATTTT. Protein: CASITRDRGSRQPQHF.

Details on this clone: One end of the junction varies from germline; a read error may be responsible. The chain employs TRBV7-7 and TRBJ2-5, with a possible D match to TRBD2 (6 bases). The germline CDR1 and CDR2 sequences are SSHAT and FNYEAQ (reference sequence). The CDR3 totals 15 residues. CDR3 sequence (DNA): TGTGCTAGCAGCTTAGACGGCGGGACTGGGGAGACCCAGTACTTC. Residues: CASSLDGGTGETQYF.

The chain carries TRBV2 and TRBJ2-6; D may be TRBD1 (5 bases). Germline assignment: CDR1 SNHLY and CDR2 FYNNEI. Trimming pared 8 bases from V and 6 bases from J, leaving 8 bases between. The CDR3 runs to 12 residues. The CDR3 DNA reads as TGTGCCAGCGTGGACATGGCCAACGTCCTGACTTTC. As protein: CASVDMANVLTF.

V usage is TRBV6-1 and J usage is TRBJ1-2, with TRBD1 identical over 7 bases. The V segment lost 2 bases and the J segment 3 bases; nucleotides outside the gene matches: 6. The CDR3 consists of 15 residues. Germline values: CDR1 MNHNS, CDR2 SASEGT. CDR3 region: CASSERQGTYYGYTF. In DNA form, the CDR3 reads TGTGCCAGCAGTGAAAGACAGGGTACCTACTATGGCTACACCTTC.

This clone was picked up one time. The chain joins TRBV11-2 to TRBJ1-2, with D perhaps matching TRBD1 (6 bases). The CDR3 runs to 13 residues. Germline V CDR1 and CDR2: SGHAT, FQNNGV. Between the trimmed V and J ends, which lost 5 bases and 2 bases, there was a span of 9 bases. The CDR3 loop is CASSRQENYGYTF. The CDR3 DNA is TGTGCCAGCAGCCGACAGGAGAACTATGGCTACACCTTC.

The chain combines TRBV5-6 with TRBJ1-5, with D possibly TRBD1 on 5 matching bases. Germline V gene sequence: CDR1 SGHDT, CDR2 YYEEEE. Trimming shortened V by 1 base and J by 6 bases, and 14 bases separated the two germline ends. This CDR3 is built from 15 residues. The CDR3 DNA reads as TGTGCCAGCAGCTTGTTAAGGGGCGTGGGTCAGCCCCAGCATTTT. It yields the protein CASSLLRGVGQPQHF.

This chain connects TRBV28 to TRBJ1-1; possibly TRBD1 for D (6 bases). From germline, CDR1 is MDHEN and CDR2 SYDVKM. Trimming stripped 8 bases from V and 2 bases from J, with 15 bases between. The CDR3 is made up of 14 amino acids. The CDR3 here is CASRGGGANTEAFF. The CDR3 nucleotides are TGTGCCAGCCGTGGTGGGGGGGCAAACACTGAAGCTTTCTTT.

The chain combines TRBV13 with TRBJ2-3; a possible D gene is TRBD1 (5 bases). V lost 4 bases and J lost 7, with 12 bases in between. The germline V gene has CDR1 PRHDT and CDR2 FYEKMQ (reference sequence). The CDR3 has 13 residues. The CDR3 nucleotides are TGTGCCAGCAGCTCCGCAGGGATTTATACGCAGTATTTT. It yields the protein CASSSAGIYTQYF.

J is TRBJ2-3 and V is TRBV7-2; D not certain. The CDR3 covers 14 residues. Germline CDR1 SGHTA, CDR2 FQGNSA. V lost 3 bases, J lost 5 bases, and 12 bases lay in between. This chain's CDR3 is CASSFLSIRDTQYF. The CDR3 DNA follows: TGTGCCAGCAGCTTCTTATCTATCCGAGATACGCAGTATTTT.

This clone came up once. This chain uses TRBV18 with TRBJ1-5; 7 nucleotides agree with TRBD1. The J segment lost 3 bases and the V segment lost 3 bases, leaving 8 bases of the junction unmatched. The CDR3 extends over 16 amino acids. Germline CDR1 is KGHSH and CDR2 is LQKENI. The CDR3 region has the DNA TGTGCCAGCTCACCCCTGCCCGGACAGGCCAATCAGCCCCAGCATTTT. It specifies CASSPLPGQANQPQHF.

The chain has TRBV6-2 or TRBV6-3 and TRBJ2-2; 7 positions agree with TRBD2. CDR3 length: 16 amino acids. The V segment lost 2 bases and the J segment 0 bases; nucleotides outside the gene matches: 3. Germline loops: CDR1 MNHEY, CDR2 SVGEGT. The CDR3 is CASSYGRGANTGELFF. The CDR3 DNA follows: TGTGCCAGCAGTTACGGTCGGGGGGCGAACACCGGGGAGCTGTTTTTT.

The chain uses TRBV28 and TRBJ2-1, with 10 bases matching TRBD2. Germline V gene data show CDR1 as MDHEN and CDR2 as SYDVKM. Trimming at V came to 2 bases and at J to 8 bases, leaving 6 bases not matched to a gene. This CDR3 contains 15 residues. The CDR3 here is CASSLRAGGRYEQFF. The CDR3 DNA is TGTGCCAGCAGTTTAAGAGCGGGGGGGCGTTATGAGCAGTTCTTC.

V gene TRBV19 combines with J gene TRBJ1-5; no firm D call. From germline, CDR1 is LNHDA and CDR2 SQIVND (reference sequence). The ends were cut back, 7 bases at V and 4 bases at J, with 23 bases in the middle. This CDR3 has 17 residues. This chain's CDR3 is CASTESPGWVVNQPQHF. The CDR3 nucleotides are TGTGCCAGTACGGAGTCTCCCGGTTGGGTCGTGAATCAGCCCCAGCATTTT.

CDR3 amino acids: CASSSPGQGAYEQYF. The CDR3 nucleotides are TGTGCCAGCAGTTCACCGGGACAGGGGGCTTACGAGCAGTACTTC. The chain recombines TRBV6-1 with TRBJ2-7; 12 nucleotides match TRBD1. This CDR3 region has 15 residues. The V and J ends lost 5 bases and 4 bases, in that order; junction bases with no gene match: 6. Germline V CDR1 and CDR2: MNHNS, SASEGT.

The chain carries TRBV28 and TRBJ1-6; tentatively, D is TRBD1 (6 bases). V lost 5 bases to trimming and J lost 6 bases, with 14 bases between them. Germline-derived CDR1 and CDR2 are MDHEN and SYDVKM. The CDR3 is 15 amino acids. The CDR3 region is CASSPIGQFNSPLHF. For the CDR3, the DNA is TGTGCCAGCAGTCCAATTGGACAGTTTAATTCACCCCTCCACTTT.

In regard to this clone: The same CDR3 can be traced to other DNA sequences in this sample. This chain uses TRBV6-5 with TRBJ1-3; D is unresolved. The CDR3 length is 13 residues. V lost 6 bases and J 0 bases, leaving 6 bases between the germline ends. CDR1 MNHEY and CDR2 SVGAGI come from the germline V gene. The CDR3 region has the DNA TGTGCCAGCAGGTCAAACTCTGGAAACACCATATATTTT. The encoded protein is CASRSNSGNTIYF.

This clone came up a few times. This rearrangement joins TRBV28 to TRBJ1-2, with 11 bases aligning to TRBD1. This CDR3 is built from 15 residues. Per the germline V gene, CDR1 is MDHEN and CDR2 is SYDVKM. Germline trimming cut 6 bases from V and 7 bases from J; bases unmatched to any gene: 10. The DNA of the CDR3 is TGTGCCAGCAGCCGCGGGACAGGGGGGAGGCGTGGCTACACCTTC. It translates to CASSRGTGGRRGYTF.

V and J are TRBV6-2 or TRBV6-3 and TRBJ1-1, with D perhaps TRBD1 (6 bases). The V gene lost 2 bases and the J gene lost 3 bases, with 16 bases spanning the gap. The CDR3 loop spans 16 amino acids. Germline V CDR1 and CDR2: MNHEY, SVGEGT. CDR3 bases: TGTGCCAGCAGTTACGGGCAGGGGCCGTTGGACACTGAAGCTTTCTTT. It translates to CASSYGQGPLDTEAFF.

The gene calls are TRBV2 and TRBJ2-2; 8 bases agree with TRBD2. J gave up 4 bases and V 5 bases, and 6 bases lay outside the gene matches. The CDR3 totals 15 residues. Germline V lookup: CDR1 SNHLY, CDR2 FYNNEI. In DNA form, the CDR3 reads TGTGCCAGCAGTCACCGCGGGGGGTCCACCGGGGAGCTGTTTTTT. Amino acid sequence: CASSHRGGSTGELFF.

The genes are TRBV29-1 and TRBJ2-2, with 7 bases that match TRBD1. Germline CDR1 SQVTM, CDR2 ANQGSEA. The CDR3 is 14 residues long. Losses at the gene ends were 5 bases for V and 4 bases for J; bases not matched to a gene: 7. The CDR3 region is CSVNTGQSTGELFF. The CDR3 DNA is TGCAGCGTTAACACGGGACAGAGCACCGGGGAGCTGTTTTTT.

The V gene is TRBV2, the J gene TRBJ1-6, with 11 bases identical to TRBD1. The CDR3 spans 16 residues. CDR1 and CDR2 (germline): SNHLY, FYNNEI. V was clipped by 7 bases and J by 8 bases; unmatched bases: 10. The CDR3 nucleotides are TGTGCCAGCACCCCGGACAGGGGGCGGCCGGATTCACCCCTCCACTTT. It is translated as CASTPDRGRPDSPLHF.

The J gene is TRBJ1-6, the V gene TRBV18; 8 bases agree with TRBD1. This CDR3 region has 16 residues. J lost 8 bases, V lost 3 bases, and 9 bases had no gene match. Germline CDR1 reads KGHSH; CDR2 reads LQKENI. The CDR3 here is CASSPLAGGADSPLHF. The CDR3 DNA reads as TGTGCCAGCTCACCCCTCGCAGGGGGCGCCGATTCACCCCTCCACTTT.

The V and J genes are TRBV19 and TRBJ2-7; no clear D gene. V lost 6 bases and J lost 0, with 12 bases in between. The CDR3 loop spans 14 amino acids. CDR1 is LNHDA and CDR2 is SQIVND in the germline V gene (reference sequence). This chain's CDR3 is CASSPQISSYEQYF. In nucleotides, the CDR3 is TGTGCCAGTAGCCCACAGATAAGCTCCTACGAGCAGTACTTC.

V gene TRBV5-1 combines with J gene TRBJ1-5; weak D call: TRBD1 (5 bases). Per germline, CDR1 SGHRS and CDR2 YFSETQ. Trimming shortened V by 1 base and J by 1 base, and 9 bases separated the two germline ends. The CDR3 sequence is 15 residues long. The CDR3 spells CASSLSGKSNQPQHF. Written as DNA, the CDR3 is TGCGCCAGCAGCTTGTCAGGGAAGAGCAATCAGCCCCAGCATTTT.

The rearrangement uses TRBV5-1 and TRBJ2-5; D uncertain. CDR1 is SGHRS, CDR2 YFSETQ, per germline. This CDR3 has 15 residues. Trimming removed 2 bases from V and 1 base from J, with 12 bases in between. The CDR3 is CASSFGWRGQETQYF. The DNA for the CDR3 is TGCGCCAGCAGCTTCGGGTGGCGAGGCCAAGAGACCCAGTACTTC.

The gene calls are TRBV24-1 and TRBJ2-3, with D perhaps matching TRBD1 (6 bases). The CDR3 contains 13 residues. V was shortened by 4 bases and J by 7 bases, with 11 bases between the two germline ends. In germline, CDR1 is KGHDR, CDR2 SFDVKD. This CDR3 is CATSDAGDHTQYF. The CDR3 region has the DNA TGTGCCACCAGTGACGCAGGGGATCATACGCAGTATTTT.

This chain connects TRBV6-5 to TRBJ2-3, with 9 bases matching TRBD1. Germline CDR1 reads MNHEY; CDR2 reads SVGAGI. J lost 5 bases, V lost 6 bases, and 9 bases had no gene match. The CDR3 has 15 residues. The CDR3 DNA reads as TGTGCCAGCAGCCTACAGGGGGCGCGGAAAGATACGCAGTATTTT. Translating it yields CASSLQGARKDTQYF.

The V call is TRBV19, the J call TRBJ1-5; D is unresolved. CDR3 size: 12 residues. CDR1 and CDR2 from the germline V gene are LNHDA and SQIVND (reference sequence). Trimming took 4 bases from V and 7 from J, leaving 8 bases between them. CDR3 in DNA: TGTGCCAGTAGTAGATTCGGGCAGCCCCAGCATTTT. Its protein is CASSRFGQPQHF.

This chain uses TRBV13 with TRBJ2-2, with D unresolved. The CDR3 totals 14 residues. Per the germline V gene, CDR1 is PRHDT and CDR2 is FYEKMQ (reference sequence). V was clipped by 3 bases and J by 1 base, with 6 bases between them. CDR3 amino acids: CASSFRQNTGELFF. CDR3 bases: TGTGCCAGCAGCTTTCGACAGAACACCGGGGAGCTGTTTTTT.

J is TRBJ1-2 and V is TRBV19; D is perhaps TRBD1 (5 bases). This CDR3 region has 13 residues. The V end was cut by 8 bases, the J end by 4 bases, with 14 bases between. Germline V gives CDR1 LNHDA, CDR2 SQIVND (reference sequence). CDR3 coding DNA: TGTGCCAGTTTCTGGGGGGTCCCCTATGGCTACACCTTC. It yields the protein CASFWGVPYGYTF.